The clone carrying this T cell receptor beta chain was observed a few times. The V gene's germline CDR1 is SGHDT and CDR2 YYEEEE. Unmatched junction bases numbered 16, after V lost 2 bases and J lost 11 bases. This CDR3 is built from 16 residues. The data stem from a study of blood T cell repertoires in COVID-19. Per the original methods: Scientists estimated how many nucleated cells there were by amplifying reference gene primers. The repertoire was sequenced with immunoSEQ multiplex PCR; TCRdb's copy has only in-frame clones and lacks some. The V and J calls and clone size come from that table; D and trimming were worked out from the DNA. The sample lists fewer than 250,000 clones, about nine tenths seen once, with around 2.6% in the top ten.

The gene calls are TRBV5-6 and TRBJ1-5; TRBD1 matches at 7 bases. This TCR was sampled from a woman aged 25 to 39 with acute COVID-19. The sample comprised PBMCs or T cells enriched from blood (not recorded which). CDR3 sequence reads: CASSFAGQSVLVAQHF. CDR3 DNA sequence: TGTGCCAGCAGCTTTGCGGGACAGTCCGTTCTAGTGGCCCAGCATTTT. The whole variable domain, remainder taken from reference TRBV5-6 and TRBJ1-5, is DAGVTQSPTHLIKTRGQQVTLRCSPKSGHDTVSWYQQALGQGPQFIFQYYEEEERQRGNFPDRFSGHQFPNYSSELNVNALLLGDSALYLCASSFAGQSVLVAQHFGDGTRLSIL.